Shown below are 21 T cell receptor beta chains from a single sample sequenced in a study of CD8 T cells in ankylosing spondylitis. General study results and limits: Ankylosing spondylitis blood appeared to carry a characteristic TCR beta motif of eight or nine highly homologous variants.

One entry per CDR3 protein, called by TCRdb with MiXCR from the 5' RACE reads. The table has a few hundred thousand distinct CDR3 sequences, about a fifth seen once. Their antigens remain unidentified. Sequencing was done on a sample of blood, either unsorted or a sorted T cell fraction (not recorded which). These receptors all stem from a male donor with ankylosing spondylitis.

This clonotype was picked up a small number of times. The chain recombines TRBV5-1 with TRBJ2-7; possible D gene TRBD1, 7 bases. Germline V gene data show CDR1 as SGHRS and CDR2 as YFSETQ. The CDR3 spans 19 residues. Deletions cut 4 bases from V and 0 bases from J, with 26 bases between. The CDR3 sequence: CASSPNRQGGGLRSYEQYF. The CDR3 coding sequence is TGCGCCAGCAGCCCTAATAGGCAGGGGGGTGGACTGCGCTCCTACGAGCAGTACTTC.

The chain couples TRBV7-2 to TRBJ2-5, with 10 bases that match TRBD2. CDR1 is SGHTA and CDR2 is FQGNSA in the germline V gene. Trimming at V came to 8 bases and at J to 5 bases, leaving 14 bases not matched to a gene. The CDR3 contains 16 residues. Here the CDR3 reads CASQRASGSWGETQYF. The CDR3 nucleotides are TGTGCCAGCCAAAGGGCTAGCGGGAGTTGGGGGGAGACCCAGTACTTC.

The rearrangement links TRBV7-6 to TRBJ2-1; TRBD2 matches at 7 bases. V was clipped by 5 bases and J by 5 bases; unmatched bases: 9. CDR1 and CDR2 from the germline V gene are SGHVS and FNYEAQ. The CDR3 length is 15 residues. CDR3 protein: CASSPSASGNNEQFF. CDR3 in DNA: TGTGCCAGCAGCCCCTCGGCTAGCGGAAACAATGAGCAGTTCTTC.

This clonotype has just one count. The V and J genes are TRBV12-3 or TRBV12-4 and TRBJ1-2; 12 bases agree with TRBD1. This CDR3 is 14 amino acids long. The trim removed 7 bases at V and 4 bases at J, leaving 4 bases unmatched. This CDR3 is CASKGTGGAYGYTF. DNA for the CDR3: TGTGCCAGCAAAGGGACAGGGGGCGCCTATGGCTACACCTTC.

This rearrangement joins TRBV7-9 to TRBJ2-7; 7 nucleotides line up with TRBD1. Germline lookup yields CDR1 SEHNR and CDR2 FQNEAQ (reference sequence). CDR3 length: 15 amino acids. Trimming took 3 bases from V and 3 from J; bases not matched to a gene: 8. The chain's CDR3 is CASSFTGAPNYEQYF. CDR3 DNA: TGTGCCAGCAGCTTTACAGGGGCCCCTAACTACGAGCAGTACTTC.

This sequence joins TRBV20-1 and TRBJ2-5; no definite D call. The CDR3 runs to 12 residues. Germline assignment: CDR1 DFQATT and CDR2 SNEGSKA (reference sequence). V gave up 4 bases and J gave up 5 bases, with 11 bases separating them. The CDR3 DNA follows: TGCAGTGCTAAAACCTCGTGGGAGACCCAGTACTTC. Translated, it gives CSAKTSWETQYF.

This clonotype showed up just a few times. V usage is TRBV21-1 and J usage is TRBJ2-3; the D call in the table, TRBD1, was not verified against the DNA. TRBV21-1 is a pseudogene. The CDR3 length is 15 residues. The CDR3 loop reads CASSKRDGSTDTQYF. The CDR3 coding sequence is TGTGCCAGCAGCAAAAGGGACGGAAGCACAGATACGCAGTATTTT.

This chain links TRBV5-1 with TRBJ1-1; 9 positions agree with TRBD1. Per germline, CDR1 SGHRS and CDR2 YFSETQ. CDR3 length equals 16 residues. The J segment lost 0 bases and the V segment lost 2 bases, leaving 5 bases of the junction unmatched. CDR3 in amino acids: CASSLRDRGLNTEAFF. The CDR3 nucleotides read TGCGCCAGCAGCTTAAGAGACAGGGGGTTGAACACTGAAGCTTTCTTT.

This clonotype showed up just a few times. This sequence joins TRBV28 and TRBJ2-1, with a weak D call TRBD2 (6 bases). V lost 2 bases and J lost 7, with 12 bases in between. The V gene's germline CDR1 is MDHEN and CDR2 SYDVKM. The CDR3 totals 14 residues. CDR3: CASSLRLAKNEQFF. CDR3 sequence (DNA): TGTGCCAGCAGTTTACGGCTAGCGAAGAATGAGCAGTTCTTC.

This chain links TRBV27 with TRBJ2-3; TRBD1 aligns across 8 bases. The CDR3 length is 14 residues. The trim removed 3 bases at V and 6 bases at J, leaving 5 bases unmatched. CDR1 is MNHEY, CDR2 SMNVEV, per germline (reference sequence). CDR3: CASSFRGRKDTQYF. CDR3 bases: TGTGCCAGCAGTTTCAGGGGGCGGAAGGATACGCAGTATTTT.

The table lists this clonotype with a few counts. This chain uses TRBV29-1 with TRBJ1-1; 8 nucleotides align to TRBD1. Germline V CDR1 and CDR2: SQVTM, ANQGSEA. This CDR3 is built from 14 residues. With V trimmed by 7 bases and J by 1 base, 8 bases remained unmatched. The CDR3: CSAAFGTGNTEAFF. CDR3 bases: TGCAGCGCGGCCTTCGGGACAGGGAACACTGAAGCTTTCTTT.

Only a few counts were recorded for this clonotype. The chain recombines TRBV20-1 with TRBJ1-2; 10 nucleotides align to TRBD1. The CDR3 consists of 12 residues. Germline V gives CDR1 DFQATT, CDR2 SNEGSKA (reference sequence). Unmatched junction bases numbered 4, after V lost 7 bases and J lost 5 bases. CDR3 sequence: CSGPGQGYGYTF. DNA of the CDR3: TGCAGTGGCCCGGGACAGGGGTATGGCTACACCTTC.

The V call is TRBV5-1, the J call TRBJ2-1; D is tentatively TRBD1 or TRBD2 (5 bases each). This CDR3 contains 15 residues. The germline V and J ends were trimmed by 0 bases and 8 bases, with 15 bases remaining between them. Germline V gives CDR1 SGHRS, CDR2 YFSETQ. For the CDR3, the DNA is TGCGCCAGCAGCTTGGTCGGCAGGGCGGGCGATGAGCAGTTCTTC. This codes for CASSLVGRAGDEQFF.

This CDR3 is CSVLGSIGETQYF. The CDR3 bases are TGCAGCGTTCTAGGGTCAATTGGGGAGACCCAGTACTTC. The genes are TRBV29-1 and TRBJ2-5; the D is unclear. Deletions cut 5 bases from V and 5 bases from J, with 15 bases between. The CDR3 covers 13 residues. Germline CDR1 and CDR2: SQVTM and ANQGSEA. Based on the CDR3 plus reference TRBV29-1 and TRBJ2-5, the full variable domain is SAVISQKPSRDICQRGTSLTIQCQVDSQVTMMFWYRQQPGQSLTLIATANQGSEATYESGFVIDKFPISRPNLTFSTLTVSNMSPEDSSIYLCSVLGSIGETQYFGPGTRLLVL.

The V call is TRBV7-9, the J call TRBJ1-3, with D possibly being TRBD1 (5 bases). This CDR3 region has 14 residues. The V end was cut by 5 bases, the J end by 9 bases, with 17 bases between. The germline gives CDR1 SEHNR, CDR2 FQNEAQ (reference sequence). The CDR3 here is CASSPPPGGVTIYF. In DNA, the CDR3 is TGTGCCAGCAGCCCACCTCCGGGGGGGGTCACCATATATTTT.

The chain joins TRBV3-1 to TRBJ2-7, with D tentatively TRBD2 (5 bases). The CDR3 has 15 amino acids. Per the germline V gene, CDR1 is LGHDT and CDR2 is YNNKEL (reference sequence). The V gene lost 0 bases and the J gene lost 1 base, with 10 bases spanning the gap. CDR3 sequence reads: CASSQDASGSYEQYF. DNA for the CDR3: TGTGCCAGCAGCCAAGATGCCAGCGGTTCCTACGAGCAGTACTTC.

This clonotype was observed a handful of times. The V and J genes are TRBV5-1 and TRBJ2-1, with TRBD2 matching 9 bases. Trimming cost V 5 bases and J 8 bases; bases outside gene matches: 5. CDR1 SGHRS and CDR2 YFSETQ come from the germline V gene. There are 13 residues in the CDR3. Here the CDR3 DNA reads TGCGCCAGCAGTCGGGCGGGAGGGTATGAGCAGTTCTTC. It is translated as CASSRAGGYEQFF.

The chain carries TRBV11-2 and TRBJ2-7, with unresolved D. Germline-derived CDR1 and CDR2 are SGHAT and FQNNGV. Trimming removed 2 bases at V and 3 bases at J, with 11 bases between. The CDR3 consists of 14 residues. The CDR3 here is CASSLSQIFYEQYF. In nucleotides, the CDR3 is TGTGCCAGCAGCTTATCCCAGATTTTCTACGAGCAGTACTTC.

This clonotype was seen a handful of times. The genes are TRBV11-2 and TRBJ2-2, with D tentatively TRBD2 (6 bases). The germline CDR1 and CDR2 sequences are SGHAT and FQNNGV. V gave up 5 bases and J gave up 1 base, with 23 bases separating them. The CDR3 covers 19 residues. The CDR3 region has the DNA TGTGCCAGCAGCCTCCATAGCCCCGTTGGTAGCGGGAACACCGGGGAGCTGTTTTTT. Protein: CASSLHSPVGSGNTGELFF.

The chain's CDR3 is CASSQPSRNTEAFF. CDR3 sequence (DNA): TGCGCCAGCAGCCAGCCCTCCAGGAACACTGAAGCTTTCTTT. The V call is TRBV4-3, the J call TRBJ1-1; no definite D call. The CDR3 covers 14 residues. V shed 3 bases and J shed 1 base, with 9 bases lying between them. Germline CDR1 reads LGHNA; CDR2 reads YSLEER.

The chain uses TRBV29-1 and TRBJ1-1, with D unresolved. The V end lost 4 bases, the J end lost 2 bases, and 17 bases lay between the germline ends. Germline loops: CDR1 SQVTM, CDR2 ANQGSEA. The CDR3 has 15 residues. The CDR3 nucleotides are TGCAGCGTTGTTCGCCCGGGGAGTCAAAACACTGAAGCTTTCTTT. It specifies CSVVRPGSQNTEAFF. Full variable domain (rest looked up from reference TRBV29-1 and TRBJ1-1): SAVISQKPSRDICQRGTSLTIQCQVDSQVTMMFWYRQQPGQSLTLIATANQGSEATYESGFVIDKFPISRPNLTFSTLTVSNMSPEDSSIYLCSVVRPGSQNTEAFFGQGTRLTVV.